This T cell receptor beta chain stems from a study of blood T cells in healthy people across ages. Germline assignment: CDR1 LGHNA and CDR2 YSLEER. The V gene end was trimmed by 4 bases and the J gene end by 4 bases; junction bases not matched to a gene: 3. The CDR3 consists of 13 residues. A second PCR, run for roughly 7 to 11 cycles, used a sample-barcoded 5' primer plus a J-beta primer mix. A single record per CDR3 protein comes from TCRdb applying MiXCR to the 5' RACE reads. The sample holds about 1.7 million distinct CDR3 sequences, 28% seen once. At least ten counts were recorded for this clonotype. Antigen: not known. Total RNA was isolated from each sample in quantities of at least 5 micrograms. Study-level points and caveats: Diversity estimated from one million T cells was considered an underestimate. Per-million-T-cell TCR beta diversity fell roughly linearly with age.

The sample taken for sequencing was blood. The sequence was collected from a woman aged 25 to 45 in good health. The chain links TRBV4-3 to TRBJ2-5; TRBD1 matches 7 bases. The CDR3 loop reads CASSPYRGETQYF. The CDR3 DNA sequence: TGCGCCAGCAGCCCCTACAGGGGAGAGACCCAGTACTTC.